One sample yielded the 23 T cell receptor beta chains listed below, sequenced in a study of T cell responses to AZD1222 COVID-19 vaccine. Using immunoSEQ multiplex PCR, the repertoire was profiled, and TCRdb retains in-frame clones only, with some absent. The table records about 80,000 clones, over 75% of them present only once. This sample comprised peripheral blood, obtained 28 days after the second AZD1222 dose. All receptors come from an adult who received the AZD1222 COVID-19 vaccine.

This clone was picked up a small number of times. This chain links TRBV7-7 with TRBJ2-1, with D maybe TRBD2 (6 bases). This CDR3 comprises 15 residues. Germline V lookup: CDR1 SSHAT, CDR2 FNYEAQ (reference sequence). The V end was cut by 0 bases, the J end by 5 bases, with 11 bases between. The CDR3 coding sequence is TGTGCCAGCAGCTTAGCCGGGACTTCCGACAATGAGCAGTTCTTC. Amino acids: CASSLAGTSDNEQFF.

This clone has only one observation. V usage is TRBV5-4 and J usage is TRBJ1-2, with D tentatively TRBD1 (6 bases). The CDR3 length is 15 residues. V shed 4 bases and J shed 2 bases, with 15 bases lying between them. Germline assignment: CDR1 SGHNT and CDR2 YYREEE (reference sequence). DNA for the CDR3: TGTGCCAGCAGCGGAATCCGGACAGAGAACTATGGCTACACCTTC. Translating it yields CASSGIRTENYGYTF. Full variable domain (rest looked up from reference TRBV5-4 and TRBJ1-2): ETGVTQSPTHLIKTRGQQVTLRCSSQSGHNTVSWYQQALGQGPQFIFQYYREEENGRGNFPPRFSGLQFPNYSSELNVNALELDDSALYLCASSGIRTENYGYTFGSGTRLTVV.

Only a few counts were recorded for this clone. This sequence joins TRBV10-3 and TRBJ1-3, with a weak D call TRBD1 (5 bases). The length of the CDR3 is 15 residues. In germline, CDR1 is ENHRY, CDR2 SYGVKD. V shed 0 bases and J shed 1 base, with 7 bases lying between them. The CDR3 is CAISESKGSGNTIYF. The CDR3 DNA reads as TGTGCCATCAGTGAGTCGAAGGGGTCTGGAAACACCATATATTTT.

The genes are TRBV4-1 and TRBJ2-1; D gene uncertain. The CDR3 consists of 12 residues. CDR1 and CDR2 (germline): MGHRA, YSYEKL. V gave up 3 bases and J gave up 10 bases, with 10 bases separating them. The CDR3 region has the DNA TGCGCCAGCAGCCACCCTGCCGGGGAGCAGTTCTTC. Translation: CASSHPAGEQFF.

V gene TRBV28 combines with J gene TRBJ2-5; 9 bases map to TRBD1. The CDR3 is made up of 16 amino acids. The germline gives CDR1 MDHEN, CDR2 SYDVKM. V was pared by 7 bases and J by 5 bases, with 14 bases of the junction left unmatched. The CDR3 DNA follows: TGTGCCAGCACCCCCCCCCACGGGACAGGGTTGGAGACCCAGTACTTC. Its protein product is CASTPPHGTGLETQYF.

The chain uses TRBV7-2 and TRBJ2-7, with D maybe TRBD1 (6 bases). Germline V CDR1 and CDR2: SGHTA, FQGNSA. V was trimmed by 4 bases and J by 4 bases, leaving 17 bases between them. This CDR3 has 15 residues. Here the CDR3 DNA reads TGTGCCAGCAGCTGGTTACTCGGGGACAAGTACGAGCAGTACTTC. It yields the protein CASSWLLGDKYEQYF.

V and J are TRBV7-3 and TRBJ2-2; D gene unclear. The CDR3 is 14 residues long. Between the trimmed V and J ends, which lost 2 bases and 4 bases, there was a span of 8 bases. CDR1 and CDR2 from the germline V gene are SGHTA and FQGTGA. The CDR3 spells CASSLDVATGELFF. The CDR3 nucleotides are TGTGCCAGCAGCTTAGACGTGGCCACCGGGGAGCTGTTTTTT.

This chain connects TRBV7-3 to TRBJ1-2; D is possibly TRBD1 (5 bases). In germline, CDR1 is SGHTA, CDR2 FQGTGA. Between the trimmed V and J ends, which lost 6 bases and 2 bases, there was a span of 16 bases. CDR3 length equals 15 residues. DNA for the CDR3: TGTGCCAGCAGGTTACAACGGGGGATGAACTATGGCTACACCTTC. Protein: CASRLQRGMNYGYTF. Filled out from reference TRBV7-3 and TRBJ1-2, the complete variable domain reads GAGVSQTPSNKVTEKGKYVELRCDPISGHTALYWYRQSLGQGPEFLIYFQGTGAADDSGLPNDRFFAVRPEGSVSTLKIQRTERGDSAVYLCASRLQRGMNYGYTFGSGTRLTVV.

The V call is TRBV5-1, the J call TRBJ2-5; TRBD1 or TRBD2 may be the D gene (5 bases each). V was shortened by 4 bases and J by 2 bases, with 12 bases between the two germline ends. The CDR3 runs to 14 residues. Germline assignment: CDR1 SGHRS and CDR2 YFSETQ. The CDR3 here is CASSVRDLQETQYF. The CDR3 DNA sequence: TGCGCCAGCAGCGTCCGGGACCTGCAAGAGACCCAGTACTTC.

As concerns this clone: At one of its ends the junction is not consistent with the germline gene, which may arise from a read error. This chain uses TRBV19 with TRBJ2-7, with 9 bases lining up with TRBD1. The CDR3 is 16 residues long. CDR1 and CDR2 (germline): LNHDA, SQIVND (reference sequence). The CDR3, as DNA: TGTGTCAGTAGTATGGGGTCGGGACAGGGCCTCTACGAGCAGTACTTC. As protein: CVSSMGSGQGLYEQYF.

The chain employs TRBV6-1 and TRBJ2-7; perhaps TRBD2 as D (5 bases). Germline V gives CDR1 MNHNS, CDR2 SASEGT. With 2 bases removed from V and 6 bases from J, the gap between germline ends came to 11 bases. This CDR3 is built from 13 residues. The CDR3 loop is CASSEWENLEQYF. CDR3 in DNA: TGTGCCAGCAGTGAATGGGAGAACCTCGAGCAGTACTTC.

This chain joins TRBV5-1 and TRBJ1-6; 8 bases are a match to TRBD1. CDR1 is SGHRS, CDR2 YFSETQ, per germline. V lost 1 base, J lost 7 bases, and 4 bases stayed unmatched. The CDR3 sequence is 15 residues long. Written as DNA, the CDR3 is TGCGCCAGCAGCTTGACAGGGGGAAGAAATTCACCCCTCCACTTT. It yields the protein CASSLTGGRNSPLHF.

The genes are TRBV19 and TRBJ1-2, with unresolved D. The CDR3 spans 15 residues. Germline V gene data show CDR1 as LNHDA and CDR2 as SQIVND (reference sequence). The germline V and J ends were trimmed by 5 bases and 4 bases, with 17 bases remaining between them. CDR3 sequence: CASSREPGAFYGYTF. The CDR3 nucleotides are TGTGCCAGTAGTCGCGAACCGGGAGCCTTCTATGGCTACACCTTC.

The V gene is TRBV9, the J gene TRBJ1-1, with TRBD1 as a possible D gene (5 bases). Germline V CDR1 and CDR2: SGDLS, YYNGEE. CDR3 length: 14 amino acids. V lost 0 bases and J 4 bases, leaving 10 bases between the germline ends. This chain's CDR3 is CASSVEARGTEAFF. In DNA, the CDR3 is TGTGCCAGCAGCGTAGAAGCGAGGGGCACTGAAGCTTTCTTT.

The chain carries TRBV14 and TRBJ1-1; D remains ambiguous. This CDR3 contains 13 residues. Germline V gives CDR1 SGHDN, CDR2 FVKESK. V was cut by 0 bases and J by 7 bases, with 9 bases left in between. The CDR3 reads CASSQDIEGEAFF. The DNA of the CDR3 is TGTGCCAGCAGCCAAGATATCGAAGGTGAAGCTTTCTTT.

The CDR3 coding sequence is TGTGCCACCAGCAGTTGGGGACTAGCGAACACCGGGGAGCTGTTTTTT. This encodes CATSSWGLANTGELFF. The chain links TRBV15 to TRBJ2-2, with 8 bases lining up with TRBD2. Germline V gives CDR1 LNHNV, CDR2 YYDKDF (reference sequence). The CDR3 contains 16 residues. J lost 0 bases, V lost 3 bases, and 3 bases had no gene match.

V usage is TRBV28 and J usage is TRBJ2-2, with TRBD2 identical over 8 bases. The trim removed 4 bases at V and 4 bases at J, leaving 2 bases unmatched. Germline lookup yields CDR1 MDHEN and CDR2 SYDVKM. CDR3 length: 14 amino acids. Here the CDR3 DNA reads TGTGCCAGCAGTTCAGCGGGAGTCACCGGGGAGCTGTTTTTT. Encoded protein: CASSSAGVTGELFF.

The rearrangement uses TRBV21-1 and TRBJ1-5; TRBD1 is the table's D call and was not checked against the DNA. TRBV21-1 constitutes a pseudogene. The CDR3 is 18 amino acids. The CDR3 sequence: CASNLPGQGGWSNQPQHF. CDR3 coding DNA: TGTGCCAGCAACCTACCGGGACAGGGAGGTTGGAGCAATCAGCCCCAGCATTTT.

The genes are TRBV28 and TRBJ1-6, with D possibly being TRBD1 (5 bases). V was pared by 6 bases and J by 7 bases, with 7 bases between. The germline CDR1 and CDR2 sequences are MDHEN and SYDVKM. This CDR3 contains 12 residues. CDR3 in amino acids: CASRTVNSPLHF. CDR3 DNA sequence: TGTGCCAGCAGGACAGTGAATTCACCCCTCCACTTT.

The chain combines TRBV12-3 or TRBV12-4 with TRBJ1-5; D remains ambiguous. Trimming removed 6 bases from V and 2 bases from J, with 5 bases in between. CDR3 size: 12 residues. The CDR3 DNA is TGTGCCAGCAGGTCAGGCAATCAGCCCCAGCATTTT. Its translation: CASRSGNQPQHF.

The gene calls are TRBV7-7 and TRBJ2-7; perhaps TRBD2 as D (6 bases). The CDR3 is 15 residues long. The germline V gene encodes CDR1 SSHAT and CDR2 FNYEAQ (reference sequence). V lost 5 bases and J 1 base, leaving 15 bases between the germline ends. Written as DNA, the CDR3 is TGTGCCAGCAGCGCGGAGGGTCCGGGATCCTACGAGCAGTACTTC. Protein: CASSAEGPGSYEQYF.

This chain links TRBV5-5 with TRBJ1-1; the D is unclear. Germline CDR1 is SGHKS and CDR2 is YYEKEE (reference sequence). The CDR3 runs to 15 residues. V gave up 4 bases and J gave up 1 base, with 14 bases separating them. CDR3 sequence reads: CASSLVGLRNTEAFF. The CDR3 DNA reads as TGTGCCAGCAGCCTGGTCGGGCTCAGGAACACTGAAGCTTTCTTT.

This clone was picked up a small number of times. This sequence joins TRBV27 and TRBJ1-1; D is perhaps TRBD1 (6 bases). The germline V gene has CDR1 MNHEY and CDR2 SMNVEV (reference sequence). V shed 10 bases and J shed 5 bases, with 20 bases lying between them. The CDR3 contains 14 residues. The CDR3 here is CATKITGTRTEAFF. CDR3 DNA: TGTGCCACCAAAATTACAGGGACGCGGACTGAAGCTTTCTTT.